The present T cell receptor (beta chain) was sequenced within a study of blood T cell repertoires in COVID-19. Study details: Sample material is recorded as cDNA or gDNA derived from T cells, B-cell-depleted T cells, or PBMCs.

CDR3 length: 16 amino acids. CDR1 MDHEN and CDR2 SYDVKM come from the germline V gene. Details on this clone: The junction and the germline gene differ at one end; a read error may be behind it.

The method was immunoSEQ multiplex PCR; TCRdb's version includes in-frame clones alone and lacks a portion of them. The profile shows roughly 70,000 clones, approximately 90% of them singletons. The receptor was derived from a human donor in a cohort sampled during active COVID-19. The V gene is TRBV28, the J gene TRBJ2-2, with TRBD1 matching 10 bases. The sample comprised peripheral blood. In nucleotides, the CDR3 is TGCGCCAGCAGTTTATTGGGACAGGGGCGCACCGGGGAGCTGTTTTTT. Its protein product is CASSLLGQGRTGELFF.